A single sample gave rise to the 10 T cell receptor beta chains below, sequenced in a study of T cell repertoires in cytomegalovirus infection. What these receptors recognize is not known. TCRdb passed the reads through MiXCR, listing each CDR3 protein once. The top ten hold under 65% of the sample, which has approximately 120,000 distinct CDR3 sequences, approximately 30% seen once. Sequences were derived from CD8+ T cells from cultured PBMCs, sampled from culture after CMV antigen stimulation. Every receptor here comes from a human donor in good health (CMV status not recorded). Some clones in this sample may be carry-over from other donors' samples.

The chain couples TRBV2 to TRBJ2-6; 8 positions agree with TRBD2. Trimming at V came to 6 bases and at J to 0 bases, leaving 7 bases not matched to a gene. This CDR3 spans 17 amino acids. The germline V gene encodes CDR1 SNHLY and CDR2 FYNNEI. CDR3 protein: CASRGPGGRSGANVLTF. The CDR3 DNA follows: TGTGCCAGCAGGGGGCCGGGGGGGCGCTCTGGGGCCAACGTCCTGACTTTC.

The chain links TRBV4-1 to TRBJ1-1; 10 positions agree with TRBD1. The CDR3 has 17 residues. From germline, CDR1 is MGHRA and CDR2 YSYEKL. The V and J ends lost 3 bases and 1 base, in that order; junction bases with no gene match: 8. CDR3: CASSHLTRTGGNTEAFF. The CDR3 DNA is TGCGCCAGCAGCCACCTTACGAGGACAGGGGGGAACACTGAAGCTTTCTTT.

This clonotype was counted a few times. The genes are TRBV12-3 or TRBV12-4 and TRBJ2-7; TRBD1 aligns across 12 bases. The trim removed 8 bases at V and 6 bases at J, leaving 8 bases unmatched. The CDR3 extends over 14 amino acids. The CDR3 coding sequence is TGTGCCAGCGGACCCGGGACAGGGGGCAGCGAGCAGTACTTC. Its protein is CASGPGTGGSEQYF.

This clonotype came up a few times. This rearrangement joins TRBV7-8 to TRBJ1-3; D is ambiguous. The V and J ends lost 5 bases and 0 bases respectively, with 11 bases between them. The V gene's germline CDR1 is SGHVS and CDR2 FQNEAQ. The CDR3 spans 15 residues. CDR3: CASSVRPSSGNTIYF. The CDR3 DNA sequence: TGTGCCAGCAGCGTCAGGCCGAGCTCTGGAAACACCATATATTTT.

The rearrangement links TRBV27 to TRBJ2-7, with D uncertain. V lost 5 bases, J lost 2 bases, and 10 bases lay in between. This CDR3 comprises 13 residues. CDR1 MNHEY and CDR2 SMNVEV come from the germline V gene (reference sequence). The CDR3 DNA reads TGTGCCAGCAGTCGAACATCAACCTACGAGCAGTACTTC. Amino acid sequence: CASSRTSTYEQYF.

This clonotype occurred a few times. This chain joins TRBV7-9 and TRBJ1-2, with no clear D. The germline V and J ends were trimmed by 6 bases and 4 bases, with 18 bases remaining between them. The CDR3 has 15 amino acids. Germline CDR1 is SEHNR and CDR2 is FQNEAQ (reference sequence). The CDR3 coding sequence is TGTGCCAGCAGTTTGGACTCATTTCTCCGCTATGGCTACACCTTC. Translated, it gives CASSLDSFLRYGYTF. Variable domain in full (rest from reference TRBV7-9 and TRBJ1-2): DTGVSQNPRHKITKRGQNVTFRCDPISEHNRLYWYRQTLGQGPEFLTYFQNEAQLEKSRLLSDRFSAERPKGSFSTLEIQRTEQGDSAMYLCASSLDSFLRYGYTFGSGTRLTVV.

The CDR3 loop reads CASSQDPAAGGMNTEAFF. CDR3 DNA sequence: TGCGCCAGCAGCCAAGATCCGGCGGCAGGGGGGATGAACACTGAAGCTTTCTTT. V and J are TRBV4-1 and TRBJ1-1, with 7 bases matching TRBD1. V shed 0 bases and J 0 bases; nucleotides not matched to a gene: 10. Germline loops: CDR1 MGHRA, CDR2 YSYEKL. The CDR3 runs to 18 residues.

The chain employs TRBV4-3 and TRBJ2-7; 7 bases match TRBD2. Germline V gene data show CDR1 as LGHNA and CDR2 as YSLEER. The CDR3 consists of 16 residues. The V and J ends lost 0 bases and 0 bases, in that order; junction bases with no gene match: 5. CDR3 in DNA: TGCGCCAGCAGCCAAGAGTGGCGGGGGAGCTCCTACGAGCAGTACTTC. It translates to CASSQEWRGSSYEQYF.

V usage is TRBV28 and J usage is TRBJ2-3, with TRBD1 matching over 9 bases. Germline CDR1 reads MDHEN; CDR2 reads SYDVKM. V trimming: 4 bases; J trimming: 4 bases; junction bases outside the gene matches: 15. There are 18 residues in the CDR3. In DNA form, the CDR3 reads TGTGCCAGCAGTTCCCCTCGGACAGGGGTTGAAAGCCCAGATACGCAGTATTTT. Translating it yields CASSSPRTGVESPDTQYF.

This sequence joins TRBV27 and TRBJ2-2; D is possibly TRBD2 (5 bases). This CDR3 is built from 15 residues. The V and J ends lost 4 bases and 8 bases respectively, with 17 bases between them. Germline V gene data show CDR1 as MNHEY and CDR2 as SMNVEV (reference sequence). The CDR3 protein is CASSSSSPLGGELFF. The CDR3 nucleotides are TGTGCCAGCAGTTCATCTAGCCCGCTCGGGGGGGAGCTGTTTTTT.